The source of this T cell receptor (beta chain) is a study of blood T cells in healthy people across ages. Primed by a sample-barcoded 5' primer and a J-beta primer mix, a second PCR proceeded for about 6 to 12 cycles. Using its own MiXCR run on the 5' RACE reads, TCRdb lists one record per CDR3 protein. The sample lists over 1,500,000 distinct CDR3 sequences, about two fifths occurring once. This clonotype occurred a few times. Trimming left V 0 bases short and J 0 bases short, with 15 bases between. There are 18 residues in the CDR3. What was sequenced was blood. The clonotype was recovered from a human donor in good health. The rearrangement joins TRBV6-7 to TRBJ1-5; weak D call: TRBD1 (5 bases). TRBV6-7 falls under the ORF class, with uncertain function. The CDR3 DNA sequence: TGTGCCAGCAGTTACTCGAAGATGACAGACTATAGCAATCAGCCCCAGCATTTT. It yields the protein CASSYSKMTDYSNQPQHF.